This TCR beta chain was profiled in a study of technical replicates of blood from a few donors. Some clones are missing from TCRdb's copy, which holds only in-frame ones; the method was immunoSEQ multiplex PCR. The table has 65,000 to 95,000 clones, approximately 97% seen once. The CDR3 loop spans 13 amino acids. The germline CDR1 and CDR2 sequences are MNHEY and SVGAGI. The V end lost 1 base, the J end lost 3 bases, and 6 bases lay between the germline ends. The sequenced sample consisted of T cells isolated from PBMCs. The genes are TRBV6-5 and TRBJ1-1; D not certain. The origin of this receptor is a human donor in good health. CDR3 nucleotide sequence: TGTGCCAGCAGTTACTTTTCGGACACTGAAGCTTTCTTT. It codes for CASSYFSDTEAFF.